A selection of T cell receptor beta chains follows, all from one sample in a study of cytotoxic CD8 clonotypes in ibrutinib-treated CLL. TCRdb's copy holds only in-frame clones and misses some; the assay was immunoSEQ multiplex PCR. The top ten clones hold approximately 15% of a sample with around 250,000 clones, 60% to 75% of them seen once. Material: PBMCs, obtained after 24 months of ibrutinib treatment. The origin of the receptors is a human donor with chronic lymphocytic leukemia. Each CDR3 is given with its conserved first and last residue. The order of the fields is J gene, clone size, D gene, V gene, CDR3 DNA, CDR3 protein. A D gene is named only where the DNA matches it firmly. Clone size is shown for a subset of rows, as once, few, many or a class of expanded clone.

>TRBJ2-7|.|.|TRBV27
TGTGCCAGCAGTAGGTCAGGGGAGCAGTACTTC
CASSRSGEQYF
>TRBJ2-7|.|.|TRBV21-1
TGTGCCAGCAGCACCGGGATTCCGCGGACCTACGAGCAGTACTTC
CASSTGIPRTYEQYF
>TRBJ1-4|.|.|TRBV25-1
TGTGCCAGCAGTGGAGGGGTCGGGGGAGGCGAAAAACTGTTTTTT
CASSGGVGGGEKLFF
>TRBJ2-5|.|TRBD1|TRBV19
TGTGCCAGCCAAGGGACAGGGAAAGAGACCCAGTACTTC
CASQGTGKETQYF
>TRBJ2-5|.|.|TRBV5-1
.
CASSFGNGMRGETQYF
>TRBJ2-2|once|.|TRBV9
TGTGCCAGCAGCGTAAGCCAGGAGGGAGCCACCGGGGAGCTGTTTTTT
CASSVSQEGATGELFF
>TRBJ2-5|.|TRBD2|TRBV5-1
TGCGCCAGCAGCATGGGACTAGCGGGAGGCCCCGGAGATGAGACCCAGTACTTC
CASSMGLAGGPGDETQYF
>TRBJ2-4|.|.|TRBV14
TGTGCCAGCAGCCAAGTCGCCCACATTCAGTACTTC
CASSQVAHIQYF
>TRBJ1-5|.|.|TRBV27
TGTGCCAGCAGTTTAGGAAGCAGGGAACGGTGGTTGAGCAATCAGCCCCAGCATTTT
CASSLGSRERWLSNQPQHF
>TRBJ2-7|once|.|TRBV29-1
TGCAGCGTTGAAGCCACTAGCTACGAGCAGTACTTC
CSVEATSYEQYF
>TRBJ1-1|.|TRBD1|TRBV14
TGTGCCAGCAGCCAAGATCTTGGACAGGTGAACACTGAAGCTTTCTTT
CASSQDLGQVNTEAFF
>TRBJ2-7|.|TRBD2|TRBV4-1
TGCGCCAGCAGCCAAGAGTTCAGTAGCGGGAGGCTTGTTGAGCAGTACTTC
CASSQEFSSGRLVEQYF
>TRBJ2-1|few|.|TRBV9
TGTGCCAGCAGCGTCGGGAGTTTCAATGAGCAGTTCTTC
CASSVGSFNEQFF
>TRBJ2-7|few|TRBD1|TRBV27
TGTGCCAGCAGCTACAGGGGGTATGCCTACGAGCAGTACTTC
CASSYRGYAYEQYF
>TRBJ2-5|.|.|TRBV7-2
TGTGCCAGCAGCCTCACGGTGGGGCCCCACGAGACCCAGTACTTC
CASSLTVGPHETQYF
>TRBJ2-7|once|TRBD2|TRBV27
TGTGCCAGCAGGCTTAGCGGGAGGGTACCCCCGACTACCGAGCAGTACTTC
CASRLSGRVPPTTEQYF
>TRBJ2-5|.|TRBD2|TRBV4-1
TGCGCCAGCAGCCAAGAACTAGCGGGAATGGAGACCCAGTACTTC
CASSQELAGMETQYF
>TRBJ1-5|.|.|TRBV28
TGTGCCAGCAGCATCTGGACAAATAGCAATCAGCCCCAGCATTTT
CASSIWTNSNQPQHF
>TRBJ1-1|.|.|TRBV29-1
TGCAGCGTGGCCGACTTGGTTGACACTGAAGCTTTCTTT
CSVADLVDTEAFF
>TRBJ1-1|.|.|TRBV7-9
TGTGCCAGCAGCTTAGGAGCCCTCCGGGGTGAAGCTTTCTTT
CASSLGALRGEAFF
>TRBJ2-7|once|.|TRBV29-1
TGCAGCGTTGAAGATAGCCGGGGGGCGTCGAGCGAGCAGTACTTC
CSVEDSRGASSEQYF
>TRBJ1-1|.|.|TRBV9
TGTGCCAGCAAGAAAACAGGGAACACTGAAGCTTTCTTT
CASKKTGNTEAFF
>TRBJ1-4|.|.|TRBV5-1
TGCGCCAGCAGCTATGGGACTAATGAAAAACTGTTTTTT
CASSYGTNEKLFF
>TRBJ1-2|few|TRBD1|TRBV18
TGTGCCAGCTCACCAAATGGGACAGGACAGAGGAGCTATGGCTACACCTTC
CASSPNGTGQRSYGYTF
>TRBJ1-5|few|.|TRBV2
TGTGCCAGCAGGTTAAATTCCGGGGGAAGCCAGCCCCAGCATTTT
CASRLNSGGSQPQHF
>TRBJ2-7|.|TRBD2|TRBV25-1
TGTGCCAGCACCGGACTAGCCGGACCCCACGAGCAGTACTTC
CASTGLAGPHEQYF
>TRBJ1-1|few|TRBD1|TRBV9
TGTGCCAGCAGCGCCGGGGACAGGGAGGCTTTCTTT
CASSAGDREAFF
>TRBJ2-2|few|.|TRBV27
TGTGCCAGCAGTTCATTCGGGGAGAACACCGGGGAGCTGTTTTTT
CASSSFGENTGELFF
>TRBJ1-2|.|.|TRBV30
TGTGCCTGGAGTGCAGGGGCGGGCTACACCTTC
CAWSAGAGYTF
>TRBJ2-7|.|.|TRBV7-2
TGTGCCAGCAGCCACAGTGGTGGGGGTGGCTACGAGCAGTACTTC
CASSHSGGGGYEQYF
>TRBJ2-2|.|TRBD2|TRBV5-1
TGCGCCAGCAGCAGAGGACTAGGGACCGGGGAGCTGTTTTTT
CASSRGLGTGELFF
>TRBJ2-3|.|TRBD2|TRBV30
TGTGCCTGGAGTGGAGGCGCGGGAGTGGTAGATACGCAGTATTTT
CAWSGGAGVVDTQYF
>TRBJ2-7|.|TRBD1|TRBV7-9
TGTGCCAGCAGCTCCCGGGACAGCCCCTACGAGCAGTACTTC
CASSSRDSPYEQYF
>TRBJ2-2|.|.|TRBV27
TGTGCCAGCGGGTCCTGGGGCGGGGAGCTGTTTTTT
CASGSWGGELFF
>TRBJ2-4|.|.|TRBV5-1
TGCGCCAGCAGCTTGGTAGGCCCAGGAGGCCAGTACTTC
CASSLVGPGGQYF
>TRBJ1-1|few|.|TRBV7-3
TGTGCCAGCAGCTTCGGTGGCGAGCGAGTGATCTTT
CASSFGGERVIF
>TRBJ1-5|once|TRBD1|TRBV7-2
TGTGCCAGCAGCTCCTACAGGGGCCCTCATCAGCCCCAGCATTTT
CASSSYRGPHQPQHF
>TRBJ2-1|few|.|TRBV18
TGTGCCAGCTCACCACCGGAGGGGTACAATGAGCAGTTCTTC
CASSPPEGYNEQFF
>TRBJ2-5|.|.|TRBV7-7
TGTGCTAGCAGCCGGATTGGGGTCCAAGAGACCCAGTACTTC
CASSRIGVQETQYF
>TRBJ2-7|once|.|TRBV2
TGTGCCATCGTCCTATCGGGCTTTGAGCAGTACTTC
CAIVLSGFEQYF
>TRBJ1-1|.|.|TRBV29-1
TGCAGCGTTGAAAAGGGTTTAGGGAACACTGAAGCTTTCTTT
CSVEKGLGNTEAFF